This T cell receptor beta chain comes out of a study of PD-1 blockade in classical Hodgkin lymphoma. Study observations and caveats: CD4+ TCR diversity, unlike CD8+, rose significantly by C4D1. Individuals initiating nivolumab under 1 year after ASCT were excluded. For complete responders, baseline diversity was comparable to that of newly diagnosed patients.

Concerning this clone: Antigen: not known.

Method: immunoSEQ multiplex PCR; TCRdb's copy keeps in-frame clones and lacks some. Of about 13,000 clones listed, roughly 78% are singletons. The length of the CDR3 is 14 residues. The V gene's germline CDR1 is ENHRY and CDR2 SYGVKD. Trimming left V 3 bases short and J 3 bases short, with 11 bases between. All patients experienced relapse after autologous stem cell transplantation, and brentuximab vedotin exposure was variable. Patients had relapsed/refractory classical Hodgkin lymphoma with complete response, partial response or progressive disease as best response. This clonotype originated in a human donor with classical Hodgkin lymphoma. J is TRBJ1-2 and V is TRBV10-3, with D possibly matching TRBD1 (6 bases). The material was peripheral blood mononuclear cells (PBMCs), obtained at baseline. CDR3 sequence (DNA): TGTGCCATCAGTGACATACAGGGCCACTATGGCTACACCTTC. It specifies CAISDIQGHYGYTF.